Listed here are 9 T cell receptor beta chains from one sample, sequenced in a study of blood T cell repertoires in COVID-19. This table comes from immunoSEQ multiplex PCR, and its TCRdb copy is limited to in-frame clones, with some not included. Of 140,000 to 150,000 clones listed, 84% were seen once; the top ten hold roughly a tenth. Sequencing input: peripheral blood. The receptors stem from a man aged 60 to 69 with active or convalescent COVID-19.

The CDR3 coding sequence is TGCGCCAGCAGCTCTCGGACAGGAGAGACCCAGTACTTC. This gives the protein CASSSRTGETQYF. V is TRBV5-1 and J is TRBJ2-5; 7 nucleotides align to TRBD1. The CDR3 contains 13 residues. From germline, CDR1 is SGHRS and CDR2 YFSETQ. Losses at the gene ends were 3 bases for V and 4 bases for J; bases not matched to a gene: 3.

This chain uses TRBV6-2 or TRBV6-3 with TRBJ2-5; D remains ambiguous. The CDR3 runs to 12 residues. Germline lookup yields CDR1 MNHEY and CDR2 SVGEGT. Trimming left V 2 bases short and J 5 bases short, with 6 bases between. The CDR3: CASSYLRETQYF. Written as DNA, the CDR3 is TGTGCCAGCAGTTACCTGCGGGAGACCCAGTACTTC.

The rearrangement joins TRBV5-1 to TRBJ2-3; tentative D call: TRBD1 (5 bases). The CDR3 length is 14 residues. V lost 2 bases and J 3 bases, leaving 10 bases between the germline ends. Germline V gene sequence: CDR1 SGHRS, CDR2 YFSETQ. The CDR3, as DNA: TGCGCCAGCAGCTTTGAACAGGAGACAGATACGCAGTATTTT. It translates to CASSFEQETDTQYF.

The chain links TRBV2 to TRBJ1-5; TRBD1 might be the D (6 bases). The germline V gene has CDR1 SNHLY and CDR2 FYNNEI. The CDR3 is 15 residues long. Trimming cost V 0 bases and J 1 base, with 7 bases left between them. CDR3 DNA sequence: TGTGCCAGCAGTGAAGCAGGACAGAGCAATCAGCCCCAGCATTTT. This encodes CASSEAGQSNQPQHF.

This clone was picked up a small number of times. This chain connects TRBV4-3 to TRBJ2-7; 7 bases match TRBD1. CDR1 is LGHNA, CDR2 YSLEER, per germline. Trimming at V came to 3 bases and at J to 5 bases, leaving 10 bases not matched to a gene. This CDR3 region has 15 residues. The CDR3 reads CASSQETGWAHEQYF. CDR3 coding DNA: TGCGCCAGCAGCCAGGAGACAGGGTGGGCTCACGAGCAGTACTTC.

In this sample, this clone turned up once. DNA of the CDR3: TGTGCCAGCAGTGAAGGGGACAGAGCAACTAACTATGGCTACACCTTC. It codes for CASSEGDRATNYGYTF. This chain joins TRBV2 and TRBJ1-2; 7 bases are a match to TRBD1. The CDR3 is 16 residues long. Germline V gives CDR1 SNHLY, CDR2 FYNNEI. Unmatched junction bases numbered 5, after V lost 1 base and J lost 0 bases.

This chain connects TRBV30 to TRBJ2-7; 8 bases match TRBD2. Unmatched junction bases numbered 6, after V lost 2 bases and J lost 0 bases. Germline CDR1 GTSNPN, CDR2 SVGIG (reference sequence). CDR3 length: 15 amino acids. The CDR3 region is CAWSRHSGTSYEQYF. CDR3 DNA: TGTGCCTGGAGTCGTCATAGCGGGACCTCCTACGAGCAGTACTTC.

The chain is built from TRBV2 and TRBJ2-2; a weak D match, TRBD2 (7 bases). Germline loops: CDR1 SNHLY, CDR2 FYNNEI. The CDR3 is made up of 15 amino acids. Trimming took 4 bases from V and 5 from J, leaving 14 bases between them. The CDR3 sequence is CASSGGGQRTGELFF. For the CDR3, the DNA is TGTGCCAGCAGTGGGGGGGGCCAAAGGACCGGGGAGCTGTTTTTT.

This sequence joins TRBV11-3 and TRBJ1-2; 10 bases map to TRBD1. This CDR3 is built from 14 residues. After removal of 5 bases from V and 6 bases from J, the junction contained 6 bases not matched to a gene. Germline V gene data show CDR1 as SGHNT and CDR2 as YENEEA. CDR3 region: CASSMGQGTHGYTF. The CDR3 nucleotides read TGTGCCAGCAGCATGGGACAGGGGACGCATGGCTACACCTTC.